One and the same sample provided the 10 T cell receptor beta chains below, sequenced in a study of cytomegalovirus exposure and HLA in healthy donors. Primers: 60 Vbeta forward and 13 Jbeta reverse. Some clones are missing from TCRdb's copy, which holds only in-frame ones; the method was immunoSEQ multiplex PCR. The sample contains roughly 150,000 clones, 81% of which appear only once. Sequenced input: PBMCs. The receptors come from a man aged 50 or older in good health and CMV-seropositive.

This clone was observed a few times. The V gene is TRBV25-1, the J gene TRBJ2-2, with a weak D call TRBD1 (5 bases). Germline assignment: CDR1 MGHDK and CDR2 SYGVNS. V was cut by 6 bases and J by 6 bases, with 11 bases left in between. CDR3 size: 13 residues. CDR3: CASSQAGPGELFF. In DNA form, the CDR3 reads TGTGCCAGCAGCCAAGCAGGGCCCGGGGAGCTGTTTTTT.

V and J are TRBV6-5 and TRBJ1-2, with D possibly matching TRBD1 (6 bases). The CDR3 is 13 residues long. V was clipped by 6 bases and J by 4 bases, with 12 bases between them. The germline CDR1 and CDR2 sequences are MNHEY and SVGAGI. The CDR3 DNA sequence: TGTGCCAGCAGCCGGACAGACTTCTATGGCTACACCTTC. It translates to CASSRTDFYGYTF.

The chain has TRBV10-1 and TRBJ2-5; no firm D call. Germline CDR1 WNHNN, CDR2 SYGVQD (reference sequence). The germline V and J ends were trimmed by 4 bases and 2 bases, with 8 bases remaining between them. The CDR3 runs 13 residues. This chain's CDR3 is CASSGAPQETQYF. DNA for the CDR3: TGCGCCAGCAGTGGAGCCCCTCAAGAGACCCAGTACTTC.

The chain combines TRBV5-4 with TRBJ2-3; D might be TRBD2 (6 bases). In germline, CDR1 is SGHNT, CDR2 YYREEE (reference sequence). The CDR3 runs to 15 residues. With 0 bases removed from V and 5 bases from J, the gap between germline ends came to 13 bases. The CDR3 bases are TGTGCCAGCAGCTTGGCCAGAGGTAGCGGAGATACGCAGTATTTT. Amino acid sequence: CASSLARGSGDTQYF.

The rearrangement joins TRBV7-2 to TRBJ1-3; D is possibly TRBD1 (6 bases). Trimming left V 4 bases short and J 3 bases short, with 19 bases between. Looked up from germline, CDR1 is SGHTA and CDR2 is FQGNSA. There are 17 residues in the CDR3. For the CDR3, the DNA is TGTGCCAGCAGCTCCAGAGGGGGGGCTGGTGGTGGAAACACCATATATTTT. Translated: CASSSRGGAGGGNTIYF.

The V gene is TRBV6-1, the J gene TRBJ2-1, with 9 bases that match TRBD1. Per the germline V gene, CDR1 is MNHNS and CDR2 is SASEGT. The V gene end was trimmed by 6 bases and the J gene end by 6 bases; junction bases not matched to a gene: 9. The CDR3 has 15 residues. The CDR3 is CASSSTGGAGNEQFF. Written as DNA, the CDR3 is TGTGCCAGCAGCTCAACAGGGGGCGCGGGCAATGAGCAGTTCTTC.

This clone was seen a single time. The chain combines TRBV5-5 with TRBJ2-3; D may be TRBD2 (6 bases). CDR3 length equals 16 residues. Germline CDR1 and CDR2: SGHKS and YYEKEE (reference sequence). The V end was cut by 4 bases, the J end by 5 bases, with 20 bases between. The CDR3 reads CASSPGRVLRGDTQYF. CDR3 nucleotides: TGTGCCAGCAGCCCCGGGAGAGTCCTCCGCGGAGATACGCAGTATTTT. Supplemented by reference TRBV5-5 and TRBJ2-3, the full variable domain reads DAGVTQSPTHLIKTRGQQVTLRCSPISGHKSVSWYQQVLGQGPQFIFQYYEKEERGRGNFPDRFSARQFPNYSSELNVNALLLGDSALYLCASSPGRVLRGDTQYFGPGTRLTVL.

The CDR3 nucleotides read TGTGCCAGCAGGATACAGGGGGTTAACTATGGCTACACCTTC. This codes for CASRIQGVNYGYTF. The chain is built from TRBV6-1 and TRBJ1-2, with 8 bases aligning to TRBD1. CDR3 size: 14 residues. J was trimmed by 1 base and V by 6 bases; bases with no gene match: 4. CDR1 is MNHNS, CDR2 SASEGT, per germline.

Written as DNA, the CDR3 is TGCAGCGTTGGGGATGGGGGCCTTGCCGGGGAGCTGTTTTTT. Translation: CSVGDGGLAGELFF. The chain has TRBV29-1 and TRBJ2-2, with D possibly matching TRBD1 (6 bases). Trimming pared 4 bases from V and 6 bases from J, leaving 15 bases between. Germline V gene data show CDR1 as SQVTM and CDR2 as ANQGSEA. This CDR3 has 14 residues.

The chain is built from TRBV27 and TRBJ1-1, with D possibly matching TRBD1 (5 bases). This CDR3 spans 13 amino acids. Germline V gene data show CDR1 as MNHEY and CDR2 as SMNVEV (reference sequence). V was cut by 2 bases and J by 5 bases, with 9 bases left in between. The CDR3, as DNA: TGTGCCAGCAGTTTACTCAGGGAAACTGAAGCTTTCTTT. It specifies CASSLLRETEAFF.